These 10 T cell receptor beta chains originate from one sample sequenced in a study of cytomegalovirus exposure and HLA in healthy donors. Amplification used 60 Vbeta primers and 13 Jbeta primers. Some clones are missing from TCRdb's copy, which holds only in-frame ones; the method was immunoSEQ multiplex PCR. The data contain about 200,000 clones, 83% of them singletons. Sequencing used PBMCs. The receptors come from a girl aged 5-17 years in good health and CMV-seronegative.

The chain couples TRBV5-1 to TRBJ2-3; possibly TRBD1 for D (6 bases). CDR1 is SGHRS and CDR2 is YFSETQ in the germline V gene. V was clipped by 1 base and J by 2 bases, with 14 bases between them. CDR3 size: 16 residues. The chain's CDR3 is CASSLNPGEFTDTQYF. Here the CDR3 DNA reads TGCGCCAGCAGCTTGAATCCAGGGGAGTTCACAGATACGCAGTATTTT.

The CDR3 loop is CASSFLSGTSGRPYF. Written as DNA, the CDR3 is TGTGCCAGCAGTTTTCTTAGCGGGACTAGCGGGAGACCGTATTTT. The chain employs TRBV27 and TRBJ2-3; 14 nucleotides align to TRBD2. This CDR3 comprises 15 residues. Unmatched junction bases numbered 10, after V lost 3 bases and J lost 14 bases. Germline CDR1 is MNHEY and CDR2 is SMNVEV (reference sequence).

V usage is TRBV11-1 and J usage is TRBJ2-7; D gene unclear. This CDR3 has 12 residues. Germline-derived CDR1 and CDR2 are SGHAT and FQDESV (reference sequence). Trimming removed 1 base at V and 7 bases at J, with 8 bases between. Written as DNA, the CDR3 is TGTGCCAGCAGCTTAGGTCCCCTGGAGCAGTACTTC. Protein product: CASSLGPLEQYF.

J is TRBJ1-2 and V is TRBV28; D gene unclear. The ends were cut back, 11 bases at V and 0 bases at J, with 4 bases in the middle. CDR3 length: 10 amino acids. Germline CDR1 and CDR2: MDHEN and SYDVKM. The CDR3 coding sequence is TGTGCCGCGGCTAACTATGGCTACACCTTC. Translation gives CAAANYGYTF.

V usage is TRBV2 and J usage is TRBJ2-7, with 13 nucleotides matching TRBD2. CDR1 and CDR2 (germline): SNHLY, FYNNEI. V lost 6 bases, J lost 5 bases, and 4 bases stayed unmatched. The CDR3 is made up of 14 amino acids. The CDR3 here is CASRGTSGNHEQYF. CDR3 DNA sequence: TGTGCCAGCAGGGGGACTAGCGGGAACCACGAGCAGTACTTC. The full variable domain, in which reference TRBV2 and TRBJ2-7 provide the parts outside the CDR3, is EPEVTQTPSHQVTQMGQEVILRCVPISNHLYFYWYRQILGQKVEFLVSFYNNEISEKSEIFDDQFSVERPDGSNFTLKIRSTKLEDSAMYFCASRGTSGNHEQYFGPGTRLTVT.

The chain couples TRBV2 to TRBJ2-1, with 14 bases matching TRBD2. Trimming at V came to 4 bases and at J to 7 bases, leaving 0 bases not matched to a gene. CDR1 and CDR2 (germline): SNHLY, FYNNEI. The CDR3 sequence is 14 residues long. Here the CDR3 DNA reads TGTGCCAGCAGTGGGACTAGCGGGAGGAATGAGCAGTTCTTC. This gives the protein CASSGTSGRNEQFF.

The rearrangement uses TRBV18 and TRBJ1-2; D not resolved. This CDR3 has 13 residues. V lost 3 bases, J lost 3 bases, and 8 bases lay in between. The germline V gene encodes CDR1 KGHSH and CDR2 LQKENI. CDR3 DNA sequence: TGTGCCAGCTCACCGGGTCAGGACTATGGCTACACCTTC. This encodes CASSPGQDYGYTF.

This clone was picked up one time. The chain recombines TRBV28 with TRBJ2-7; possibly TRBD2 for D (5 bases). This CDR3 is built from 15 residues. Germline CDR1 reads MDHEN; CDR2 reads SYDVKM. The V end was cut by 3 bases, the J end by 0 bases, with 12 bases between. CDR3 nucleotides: TGTGCCAGCAGTTTGGCGGGTGTGCCCTCCTACGAGCAGTACTTC. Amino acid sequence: CASSLAGVPSYEQYF.

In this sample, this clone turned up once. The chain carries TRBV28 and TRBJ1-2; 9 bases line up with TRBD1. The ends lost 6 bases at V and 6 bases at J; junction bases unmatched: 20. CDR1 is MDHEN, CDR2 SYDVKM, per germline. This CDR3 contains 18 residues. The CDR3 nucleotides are TGTGCCAGCAGCTGGGCTCCTACCCTACAGGGGGCTGATAATGGCTACACCTTC. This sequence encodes CASSWAPTLQGADNGYTF.

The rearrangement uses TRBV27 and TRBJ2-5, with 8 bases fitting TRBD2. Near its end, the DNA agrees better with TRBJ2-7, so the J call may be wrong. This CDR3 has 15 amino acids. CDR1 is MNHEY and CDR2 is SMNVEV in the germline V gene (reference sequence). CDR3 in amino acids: CASSPGRGGVPEQYF. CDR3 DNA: TGTGCCAGCAGCCCCGGCCGGGGGGGTGTCCCCGAGCAGTACTTC.